This T cell receptor (beta chain) was sequenced in a study of T cells in Graves' hyperthyroidism and ophthalmopathy. The V end lost 9 bases, the J end lost 2 bases, and 14 bases lay between the germline ends. Germline loops: CDR1 MDHEN, CDR2 SYDVKM. The length of the CDR3 is 13 residues. Thyroid ultrasound and orbital computed tomography, with clinical symptoms and serum thyroxine and TRAb, informed diagnoses. What was amplified from RNA transcripts were TCR beta CDR3 regions. Primed by the HTBI set, a first-round RT-PCR was run on the TCR CDR3. MiXCR, applied by TCRdb to the multiplex PCR reads, yields one record per CDR3 protein. The sample has 200,000 to 300,000 distinct CDR3 sequences, approximately 25% seen once.

The V gene is TRBV28, the J gene TRBJ2-7; no firm D call. The receptor's source is a woman aged 40 to 50 with Graves' ophthalmopathy. The sequencing input was blood. CDR3 nucleotides: TGTGCCAGTATGGTCGGAATCCCCTACGAGCAGTACTTC. Translated, it gives CASMVGIPYEQYF.